One and the same sample provided the 8 T cell receptor beta chains below, sequenced in a study of OX40 agonist ivuxolimab in advanced cancers. Sequencing used immunoSEQ multiplex PCR; TCRdb keeps in-frame clones, though not all of them. The repertoire holds some 62,000 clones, with around 74% as singletons. The sequencing here drew on CD4+ or CD8+ T cells sorted from blood, taken in a trial of the OX40 agonist ivuxolimab. The receptors come from an adult with an advanced solid tumor such as melanoma, head and neck, liver or kidney cancer.

V and J are TRBV19 and TRBJ1-5; D is possibly TRBD1 (6 bases). Germline assignment: CDR1 LNHDA and CDR2 SQIVND (reference sequence). This CDR3 is 13 amino acids long. The germline V and J ends were trimmed by 11 bases and 3 bases, with 14 bases remaining between them. CDR3 sequence reads: CAGGRTDNQPQHF. The CDR3 nucleotides read TGTGCCGGGGGGAGGACAGACAATCAGCCCCAGCATTTT.

V is TRBV15 and J is TRBJ2-7, with 9 bases aligning to TRBD2. CDR1 is LNHNV and CDR2 is YYDKDF in the germline V gene (reference sequence). The CDR3 totals 15 residues. After removal of 5 bases from V and 3 bases from J, the junction contained 8 bases not matched to a gene. This CDR3 reads CATSGGLAASYEQYF. As DNA, the CDR3 is TGTGCCACCAGCGGGGGACTAGCAGCTAGCTACGAGCAGTACTTC. The full variable domain, completed using reference TRBV15 and TRBJ2-7, is DAMVIQNPRYQVTQFGKPVTLSCSQTLNHNVMYWYQQKSSQAPKLLFHYYDKDFNNEADTPDNFQSRRPNTSFCFLDIRSPGLGDTAMYLCATSGGLAASYEQYFGPGTRLTVT.

The chain is built from TRBV5-5 and TRBJ1-5; 9 bases are a match to TRBD1. This CDR3 comprises 18 residues. J lost 0 bases, V lost 4 bases, and 11 bases had no gene match. The germline V gene encodes CDR1 SGHKS and CDR2 YYEKEE (reference sequence). The CDR3 DNA follows: TGTGCCAGCAGCCCGATTCCGGACAGGGGACTTAGCAATCAGCCCCAGCATTTT. Its translation: CASSPIPDRGLSNQPQHF.

This sequence joins TRBV15 and TRBJ2-1; D remains unclear. This CDR3 region has 14 residues. Germline-derived CDR1 and CDR2 are LNHNV and YYDKDF (reference sequence). V was shortened by 2 bases and J by 6 bases, with 11 bases between the two germline ends. CDR3 bases: TGTGCCACCAGCAGACCGGACGGAGTCAATGAGCAGTTCTTC. Translation: CATSRPDGVNEQFF.

The chain couples TRBV28 to TRBJ1-1; no clear D gene. V was clipped by 6 bases and J by 3 bases, with 14 bases between them. There are 14 residues in the CDR3. Germline V gene sequence: CDR1 MDHEN, CDR2 SYDVKM. The CDR3 sequence: CASRPPAQYTEAFF. The CDR3 nucleotides read TGTGCCAGCAGACCCCCGGCACAGTACACTGAAGCTTTCTTT.

The chain links TRBV2 to TRBJ2-1, with 9 bases fitting TRBD2. The CDR3 length is 18 residues. V was pared by 10 bases and J by 9 bases, with 25 bases of the junction left unmatched. The germline CDR1 and CDR2 sequences are SNHLY and FYNNEI. CDR3: CAIRLSTSGTPLSSEQFF. The CDR3 DNA sequence: TGTGCCATCAGACTCTCGACTAGCGGTACGCCACTGAGCAGTGAGCAGTTCTTC.

The V call is TRBV6-1, the J call TRBJ2-2; no definite D call. Germline CDR1 is MNHNS and CDR2 is SASEGT. The length of the CDR3 is 12 residues. Between the trimmed V and J ends, which lost 5 bases and 1 base, there was a span of 2 bases. CDR3: CASSRNTGELFF. The CDR3 coding sequence is TGTGCCAGCAGTCGGAACACCGGGGAGCTGTTTTTT.

The chain links TRBV6-6 to TRBJ1-1, with unresolved D. The V end lost 6 bases, the J end lost 2 bases, and 4 bases lay between the germline ends. The CDR3 is 11 amino acids. From germline, CDR1 is MNHNY and CDR2 SVGAGI (reference sequence). Written as DNA, the CDR3 is TGTGCCAGCAGAGACAACACTGAAGCTTTCTTT. Its translation: CASRDNTEAFF.